This T cell receptor (beta chain) is from a study of ipilimumab plus nivolumab after autologous stem cell transplantation listed by TCRdb under 2021. With regard to the full study: A median of roughly five ipilimumab doses and about 8 nivolumab doses was received by trial patients. Patients with high-risk diffuse large B cell lymphoma, mature T cell lymphoma, or multiple myeloma undergoing autologous transplant were enrolled in the trial. The myeloma cohort included high-risk transplant-naive patients and patients relapsing within 3 years of a first autologous transplant. The intent-to-treat population of the trial was made up of under 40 patients. Summary of the overall study and its limitations: The authors concluded that, as post-transplant consolidation, combined checkpoint inhibition appeared tolerable. According to the authors, a biologic rationale for studying the approach further came from T cell receptor repertoire, regulatory T cell phenotype and gut microbiota profiles.

Details on this clone: There is no known antigen for this receptor. Within one base of it there is no much larger clone, and no base qualities were kept.

Reading the germline V gene gives CDR1 SGHDT and CDR2 YYEEEE. From its cysteine to its phenylalanine, the CDR3 spans 12 amino acids. Just the 36-base CDR3 DNA is kept, in frame starting at base 1. V was cut back by 4 bases and J by 7 bases, leaving a gap of 11 bases between them. Checkpoint therapy began 14 to 28 days after autologous transplant, with ipilimumab given at 1 mg/kg intravenously on day 1 of selected weeks. Nivolumab was administered at 3 mg/kg intravenously on day 1 of weeks 1, 4, 7, 10, and every two weeks through week 26. Combined checkpoint inhibition with ipilimumab and nivolumab as consolidation after autologous stem cell transplantation was tested in a Phase Ib clinical trial. Libraries were made using the immunoSEQ multiplex PCR assay. Entries here come from immuneACCESS through TCRdb and include only in-frame sequences with V and J called. Some clones fail to appear in such tables; in the studies checked, an unresolved V gene covers under half of the shortfall, and the cause of the remainder is unknown. The sample includes 10,000 to 15,000 clones, with under 80% observed a single time. The ten top clones hold roughly 9.6% of the sample.

The sequence was obtained from a male donor with multiple myeloma. The sequence is built from TRBV5-6 and TRBJ1-2; the D segment could be TRBD1, given 6 matching bases. The input for sequencing was PBMCs, taken in a trial of ipilimumab plus nivolumab as post-transplant consolidation. This receptor carries the CDR3 CASSVQGLGYTF. Here is the DNA: TGTGCCAGCAGCGTACAGGGCCTTGGCTACACCTTC.